A selection of T cell receptor beta chains follows, all from one sample in a study of shared clonotypes between healthy human individuals. TCRdb's copy holds only in-frame clones and misses some; the assay was immunoSEQ multiplex PCR. The sample has roughly 2 million clones, less than 95% seen once; the top ten hold around 1.1%. Sequencing was performed on naive CD8+ T cells sorted from blood. Source of these receptors: a man aged 18 to 29 in good health. The CDR3 runs from the conserved cysteine through the conserved F or W. D genes are given only for firm matches. Clone size, where shown, is once, few, many, or a class for clones that have expanded.

TRBV7-6	TRBD1	TRBJ1-2	once	CASSLGAGQGDVYGYTF	TGTGCCAGCAGCTTAGGGGCCGGACAGGGGGATGTCTATGGCTACACCTTC
TRBV9	TRBD1	TRBJ2-2	NA	CASSENRDRGLNTGELFF	TGTGCCAGCAGCGAAAACCGGGACAGGGGGCTCAACACCGGGGAGCTGTTTTTT
TRBV27	NA	TRBJ2-1	NA	CASSFLSVERPYNEQFF	TGTGCCAGCAGTTTTCTAAGCGTCGAAAGGCCCTACAATGAGCAGTTCTTC
TRBV9	NA	TRBJ2-7	NA	CASSLYQVDEQYF	TGTGCCAGCAGCCTATACCAGGTCGACGAGCAGTACTTC
TRBV5-1	TRBD1	TRBJ1-2	NA	CASSSGQGNDGYTF	TGCGCCAGCAGCTCGGGACAGGGGAACGATGGCTACACCTTC
TRBV2	NA	TRBJ2-1	NA	CASSDWREAYNEQFF	TGTGCCAGCAGTGATTGGCGGGAAGCATACAATGAGCAGTTCTTC
TRBV7-6	TRBD2	TRBJ2-3	NA	CASSLGYSGGITDTQYF	TGTGCCAGCAGCTTAGGATACAGCGGGGGCATCACAGATACGCAGTATTTT
TRBV19	NA	TRBJ1-1	once	CASSTKGGSPMNTEAFF	TGTGCCAGTAGTACGAAGGGGGGGTCACCTATGAACACTGAAGCTTTCTTT
TRBV6-5	NA	TRBJ2-6	once	CASSSRAGANVLTF	TGTGCCAGCAGTTCCAGGGCTGGGGCCAACGTCCTGACTTTC
TRBV4-1	NA	TRBJ1-1	NA	CASSQIMSVGMNTEAFF	TGCGCCAGCAGCCAAATTATGTCAGTGGGAATGAACACTGAAGCTTTCTTT
TRBV6-6	NA	TRBJ1-4	NA	CASSYGSGEATF	TGTGCCAGCAGTTACGGGTCAGGGGAGGCTACTTTT
TRBV7-2	TRBD2	TRBJ2-7	once	CASSLWGSSGFDYEQYF	TGTGCCAGCAGCCTTTGGGGCTCTAGCGGATTTGACTACGAGCAGTACTTC
TRBV6-1	TRBD1	TRBJ2-7	once	CASRIGTGGYEQYF	TGTGCCAGCAGGATAGGGACAGGGGGCTACGAGCAGTACTTC
TRBV7-2	NA	TRBJ1-1	NA	CASSLATFKDIGPGAFF	TGTGCCAGCAGCTTAGCAACATTTAAGGACATCGGCCCCGGTGCTTTCTTT
TRBV28	TRBD1	TRBJ1-5	NA	CASSTRGWNQPQHF	TGTGCCAGCAGTACCAGGGGGTGGAATCAGCCCCAGCATTTT
TRBV7-7	TRBD1	TRBJ1-5	NA	CASSPTAQGKGGNQPQHF	TGTGCTAGCAGCCCTACAGCACAGGGGAAGGGAGGAAATCAGCCCCAGCATTTT
TRBV27	NA	TRBJ2-7	once	CASSWAQAYEQYF	TGTGCCAGCAGTTGGGCTCAAGCCTACGAGCAGTACTTC
TRBV6-4	NA	TRBJ2-3	NA	CASSDSRGRGTDTQYF	TGTGCCAGCAGTGACTCAAGGGGCAGGGGCACAGATACGCAGTATTTT
TRBV6-1	TRBD1	TRBJ2-7	NA	CASSGPGTGGYEQYF	TGTGCCAGCAGTGGCCCCGGGACAGGGGGGTACGAGCAGTACTTC
TRBV7-3	NA	TRBJ1-5	NA	CASSLITAINLDQPQHF	TGTGCCAGCAGCTTAATCACGGCGATAAATCTCGATCAGCCCCAGCATTTT
TRBV6-6	NA	TRBJ2-6	NA	CASRSSGGRANVLTF	TGTGCCAGCAGATCGAGTGGTGGCAGGGCCAACGTCCTGACTTTC
TRBV5-1	NA	TRBJ2-1	NA	CASSSEGGTGNEQFF	TGCGCCAGCAGCTCCGAAGGAGGGACTGGCAATGAGCAGTTCTTC
TRBV25-1	NA	TRBJ2-1	once	CASSPSYNEQFF	TGTGCCAGCAGCCCCAGCTACAATGAGCAGTTCTTC
TRBV2	NA	TRBJ2-5	NA	CASIAGTPETQYF	TGTGCCAGCATCGCGGGGACCCCAGAGACCCAGTACTTC
TRBV9	NA	TRBJ1-1	NA	CASSVEGPPAFF	TGTGCCAGCAGCGTAGAAGGCCCACCAGCTTTCTTT
TRBV6-6	NA	TRBJ2-2	NA	CASTPSPNTGELFF	TGTGCCAGCACCCCTTCGCCGAACACCGGGGAGCTGTTTTTT
TRBV18	TRBD1	TRBJ2-7	once	CASSLDRGGEQYF	TGTGCCAGCTCGCTCGACAGGGGTGGCGAGCAGTACTTC
TRBV11-2	TRBD1	TRBJ2-7	NA	CASSFSGQGHYEQYF	TGTGCCAGCAGCTTTAGTGGACAGGGGCACTACGAGCAGTACTTC
TRBV29-1	NA	TRBJ2-1	NA	CSVEGVERRNEQFF	TGCAGCGTTGAAGGGGTAGAGAGGCGCAATGAGCAGTTCTTC
TRBV27	NA	TRBJ2-3	NA	CASIRGDTQYF	TGTGCCAGCATTAGAGGGGATACGCAGTATTTT
TRBV10-3	NA	TRBJ2-7	NA	CAISESSFPEQYF	TGTGCCATCAGTGAGTCTAGCTTTCCCGAGCAGTACTTC
TRBV13	TRBD1	TRBJ2-7	NA	CASSLGTGAEQYF	TGTGCCAGCAGCTTAGGGACAGGGGCCGAGCAGTACTTC
TRBV27	TRBD2	TRBJ2-1	NA	CASSSPGLAGYNEQFF	TGTGCCAGCAGTTCCCCGGGACTAGCAGGGTACAATGAGCAGTTCTTC
TRBV10-3	NA	TRBJ2-3	NA	CAISAGGTIDTQYF	TGTGCCATCAGTGCCGGGGGGACAATAGATACGCAGTATTTT
TRBV25-1	TRBD1	TRBJ2-2	NA	CASRGDSYTGELFF	TGTGCCAGCAGGGGGGACAGTTACACCGGGGAGCTGTTTTTT
TRBV4-1	NA	TRBJ1-2	once	CASSQNRDFNYGYTF	TGCGCCAGCAGCCAGAACAGAGACTTTAACTATGGCTACACCTTC
TRBV19	NA	TRBJ2-7	NA	CASSDQYGSSYEQYF	TGTGCCAGTAGTGATCAATATGGTTCCTCCTACGAGCAGTACTTC
TRBV27	NA	TRBJ1-2	NA	CASSVGGTNYGYTF	TGTGCCAGCAGTGTCGGTGGCACTAACTATGGCTACACCTTC
TRBV6-5	NA	TRBJ2-7	once	CASSYGGGTYEQYF	TGTGCCAGCAGTTACGGGGGGGGCACCTACGAGCAGTACTTC
TRBV18	TRBD1	TRBJ1-1	NA	CASSPSATGAIFEAFF	TGTGCCAGCTCACCTTCGGCGACAGGGGCAATTTTTGAAGCTTTCTTT
TRBV28	NA	TRBJ1-5	NA	CASSLTGSNQPQHF	TGTGCCAGCAGTTTGACAGGTAGCAATCAGCCCCAGCATTTT
TRBV28	NA	TRBJ1-2	NA	CASTHRAADLYGYTF	TGTGCCAGCACCCACAGGGCAGCAGACCTGTATGGCTACACCTTC
TRBV13	NA	TRBJ1-2	NA	CASSLGVNYGYTF	TGTGCCAGCAGCTTAGGAGTTAACTATGGCTACACCTTC
TRBV30	NA	TRBJ2-7	NA	CAWSTGNEQYF	TGTGCCTGGAGTACCGGGAACGAGCAGTACTTC
TRBV4-3	NA	TRBJ2-7	NA	CASSQVPPGQEYEQYF	TGCGCCAGCAGCCAAGTCCCCCCCGGACAAGAATACGAGCAGTACTTC
TRBV9	NA	TRBJ2-1	NA	CASSVEWTAYNEQFF	TGTGCCAGCAGCGTAGAATGGACAGCCTACAATGAGCAGTTCTTC
TRBV27	NA	TRBJ2-7	NA	CASSFLGSSYEQYF	TGTGCCAGCAGTTTTTTGGGCAGTTCCTACGAGCAGTACTTC
TRBV6-1	TRBD1	TRBJ1-5	NA	CASSPTGEYQPQHF	TGTGCCAGCAGCCCGACAGGGGAATATCAGCCCCAGCATTTT
TRBV2	TRBD2	TRBJ2-6	NA	CASTTGLAGVGANVLTF	TGTGCCAGCACGACGGGACTAGCGGGAGTCGGGGCCAACGTCCTGACTTTC